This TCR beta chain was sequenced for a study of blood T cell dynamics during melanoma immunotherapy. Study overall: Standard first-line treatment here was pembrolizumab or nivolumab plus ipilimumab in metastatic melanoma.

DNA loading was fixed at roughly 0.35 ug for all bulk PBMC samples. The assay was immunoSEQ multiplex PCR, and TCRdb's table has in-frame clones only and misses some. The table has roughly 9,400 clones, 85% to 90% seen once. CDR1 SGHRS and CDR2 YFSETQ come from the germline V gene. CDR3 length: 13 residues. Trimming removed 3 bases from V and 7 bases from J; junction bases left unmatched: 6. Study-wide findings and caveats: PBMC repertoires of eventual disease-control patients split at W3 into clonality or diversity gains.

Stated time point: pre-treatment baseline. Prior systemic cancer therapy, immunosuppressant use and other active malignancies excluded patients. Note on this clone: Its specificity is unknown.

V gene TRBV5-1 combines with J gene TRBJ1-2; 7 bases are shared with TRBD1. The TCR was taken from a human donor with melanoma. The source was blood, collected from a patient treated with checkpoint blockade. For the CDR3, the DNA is TGCGCCAGCAGCTCCGAAACAGGGGTTGGCTACACCTTC. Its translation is CASSSETGVGYTF. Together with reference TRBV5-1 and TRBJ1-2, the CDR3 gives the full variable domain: KAGVTQTPRYLIKTRGQQVTLSCSPISGHRSVSWYQQTPGQGLQFLFEYFSETQRNKGNFPGRFSGRQFSNSRSEMNVSTLELGDSALYLCASSSETGVGYTFGSGTRLTVV.